This is a list of T cell receptor beta chains from one sample in a study of neurological immune-mediated disorders. Via MiXCR, TCRdb re-called the 5' RACE reads, giving one row per CDR3 protein. The table has approximately 19,000 distinct CDR3 sequences, about 15% seen once. The sample taken for sequencing was PBMCs. These receptors were collected from a female donor with HTLV-1-associated myelopathy (HAM/TSP). Both conserved end residues are part of each CDR3. The D gene is left open where the match is weak. Clone sizes are given selectively: once, few, many, or a class where the clone is expanded.

size,V,D,J,CDR3,DNA
many,TRBV20-1,-,TRBJ2-1,CSAATYNEQFF,TGCAGTGCCGCGACCTACAATGAGCAGTTCTTC
-,TRBV7-2,-,TRBJ2-5,CASSVPHGVETQYF,TGTGCCAGCAGCGTACCCCATGGGGTGGAGACCCAGTACTTC
medium-sized,TRBV27,-,TRBJ1-4,CASSLFLAANEKLFF,TGTGCCAGCAGTTTATTTCTTGCGGCTAATGAAAAACTGTTTTTT
many,TRBV7-2,TRBD2,TRBJ2-7,CASSFGTSGPYEQYF,TGTGCCAGCAGCTTCGGGACTAGCGGGCCCTACGAGCAGTACTTC
medium-sized,TRBV28,-,TRBJ2-7,CASSFTGAYEQYF,TGTGCCAGCAGTTTCACAGGAGCCTACGAGCAGTACTTC
many,TRBV19,-,TRBJ1-2,CASSIPQGFYGYTF,TGTGCCAGTAGTATTCCTCAGGGTTTCTATGGCTACACCTTC
many,TRBV19,TRBD1,TRBJ2-6,CASSLRQGYYSGANVLTF,TGTGCCAGTAGTTTACGACAGGGGTACTACTCTGGGGCCAACGTCCTGACTTTC
many,TRBV12-3/TRBV12-4,-,TRBJ2-3,CASRAGTTDTQYF,TGTGCCTCTCGGGCGGGAACCACAGATACGCAGTATTTT
many,TRBV5-1,TRBD2,TRBJ2-2,CASSLALAENTGELFF,TGCGCCAGCAGCTTGGCGCTAGCGGAGAACACCGGGGAGCTGTTTTTT
medium-sized,TRBV11-2,TRBD1,TRBJ2-3,CASSVGQGRTDTQYF,TGTGCCAGCAGCGTCGGACAGGGGAGGACAGATACGCAGTATTTT
many,TRBV15,TRBD1,TRBJ2-1,CATSRNRGREQFF,TGTGCCACCAGCAGAAACAGGGGGCGTGAGCAGTTCTTC
many,TRBV20-1,-,TRBJ2-1,CSARISSASSYNEQFF,TGCAGTGCTAGGATTTCTAGCGCCAGCTCCTACAATGAGCAGTTCTTC
many,TRBV20-1,-,TRBJ1-6,CSARRGSSYNSPLHF,TGCAGTGCTAGAAGAGGGAGCTCCTATAATTCACCCCTCCACTTT
-,TRBV19,-,TRBJ2-3,CASRGRSTDTQYF,TGTGCCAGTAGGGGGAGGAGCACAGATACGCAGTATTTT
-,TRBV20-1,TRBD1,TRBJ2-7,CSARGTGFQYEQYF,TGCAGTGCTAGAGGGACAGGGTTTCAATACGAGCAGTACTTC
many,TRBV10-2,-,TRBJ2-3,CATQSSGGTDTQYF,TGCGCCACCCAGTCGAGCGGAGGGACAGATACGCAGTATTTT
many,TRBV7-9,TRBD1,TRBJ2-7,CASSLGQGDEQYF,TGTGCCAGCAGCTTAGGACAGGGCGACGAGCAGTACTTC
many,TRBV5-1,TRBD2,TRBJ2-7,CASCLSGGSYEQYF,TGCGCCAGCTGTCTTAGCGGGGGATCCTACGAGCAGTACTTC
many,TRBV19,-,TRBJ2-1,CASSIKQDNEQFF,TGTGCCAGTAGTATAAAACAGGACAATGAGCAGTTCTTC
many,TRBV20-1,TRBD1,TRBJ1-1,CSAYRTGENTEAFF,TGCAGTGCTTACCGGACAGGGGAGAACACTGAAGCTTTCTTT